The rows below give T cell receptor beta chains drawn from one sample of a study of T-cell memory formation after mild COVID-19. MiXCR, applied by TCRdb to the 5' RACE reads, yields one record per CDR3 protein. This table holds about 400,000 distinct CDR3 sequences, roughly 24% found once. Sequenced: PBMCs or a T cell subset sorted from them (not recorded which). Receptors were obtained from an adult woman who had mild COVID-19 (a few samples of this study predate the infection). Cell type and time point are not known. Both conserved end residues are part of each CDR3. The D gene is left open where the match is weak. Rows give clone size only sometimes, using once, few, many, or a class for an expanded clone.

clone_size,v_call,d_call,j_call,cdr3_aa,cdr3_nt
.,TRBV20-1,.,TRBJ1-1,CSARDTRQQLTEAFF,TGCAGTGCTAGAGATACGAGACAGCAACTCACTGAAGCTTTCTTT
.,TRBV2,.,TRBJ1-3,CASSEDGNTIYF,TGTGCCAGCAGTGAAGATGGAAACACCATATATTTT
once,TRBV6-2/TRBV6-3,.,TRBJ1-1,CASSLRVSQAEAFF,TGTGCCAGCAGTTTGCGGGTCTCACAGGCTGAAGCTTTCTTT
few,TRBV5-1,.,TRBJ2-5,CASSLEFGTQYF,TGCGCCAGCAGCTTGGAATTTGGGACCCAGTACTTC
few,TRBV12-3/TRBV12-4,.,TRBJ1-3,CASSLISGNTIYF,TGTGCCAGCAGCCTAATCTCTGGAAACACCATATATTTT
.,TRBV20-1,.,TRBJ2-7,CSGEAEYEQYF,TGCAGCGGAGAGGCGGAATACGAGCAGTACTTC
.,TRBV5-1,.,TRBJ2-3,CASTGFADTQYF,TGCGCCAGCACGGGTTTTGCAGATACGCAGTATTTT
.,TRBV27,.,TRBJ1-1,CASSLWGTTEAFF,TGTGCCAGCAGTTTATGGGGCACCACTGAAGCTTTCTTT
few,TRBV7-9,.,TRBJ1-5,CASSQGQGGGNQPQHF,TGTGCCAGCAGCCAAGGGCAGGGAGGAGGCAATCAGCCCCAGCATTTT
few,TRBV5-1,.,TRBJ1-4,CASSRGPPGNEKLFF,TGCGCCAGCAGCCGGGGACCGCCGGGTAATGAAAAACTGTTTTTT
.,TRBV7-6,.,TRBJ2-7,CASSPNNGYEQYF,TGTGCCAGCAGTCCCAATAACGGCTACGAGCAGTACTTC